The clone carrying this T cell receptor beta chain was seen a handful of times. What it recognizes is unknown. These data originate in a study of CD8+CD57+ T cells in acquired aplastic anemia. The wider study: The study obtained an average of about 3.2 ug of DNA from sorted CD4+ and CD8+ cells.

Findings of the study overall: Patients and controls shared under 35 CD8+ CDR3 sequences, which appeared highly expressed in patients and within their immunodominant clones. Between patients and controls, CD8+ Simpson's diversity did not vary significantly.

For sequencing, patients were chosen who had shown expansion of CD8+CD57+ cells by flow cytometry. All patients were therapy-naive when blood was sampled. Genomic DNA, serving as template, underwent TCR beta VDJ and CDR3 profiling. TCRdb itself ran the reads through MiXCR, one entry per CDR3 protein. The profile shows over 250,000 distinct CDR3 sequences, 50% to 65% of them singletons. The ends lost 5 bases at V and 1 base at J; junction bases unmatched: 8. The germline V gene encodes CDR1 SEHNR and CDR2 FQNEAQ (reference sequence). This CDR3 is built from 15 residues. The chain is built from TRBV7-9 and TRBJ2-7; TRBD2 matches 7 bases. The TCR sequence derives from a human donor with aplastic anemia. The sample comprised sorted CD4+, CD8+, or CD8+CD57+ T cells (not recorded which) from PBMCs. This CDR3 reads CASSPTSEYSYEQYF. CDR3 coding DNA: TGTGCCAGCAGCCCCACTAGCGAATATTCCTACGAGCAGTACTTC.